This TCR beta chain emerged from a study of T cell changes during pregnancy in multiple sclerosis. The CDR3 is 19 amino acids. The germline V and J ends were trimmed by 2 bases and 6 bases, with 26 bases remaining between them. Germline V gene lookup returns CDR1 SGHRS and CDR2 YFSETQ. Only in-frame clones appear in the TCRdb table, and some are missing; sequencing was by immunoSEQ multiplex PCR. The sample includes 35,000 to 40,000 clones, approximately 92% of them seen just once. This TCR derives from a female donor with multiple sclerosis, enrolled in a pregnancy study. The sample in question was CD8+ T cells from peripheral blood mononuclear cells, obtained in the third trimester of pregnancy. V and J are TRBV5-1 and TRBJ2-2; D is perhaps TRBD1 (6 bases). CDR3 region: CASSLQGEVRAERPGELFF. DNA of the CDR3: TGCGCCAGCAGCTTACAGGGTGAAGTGAGAGCGGAACGTCCCGGGGAGCTGTTTTTT.